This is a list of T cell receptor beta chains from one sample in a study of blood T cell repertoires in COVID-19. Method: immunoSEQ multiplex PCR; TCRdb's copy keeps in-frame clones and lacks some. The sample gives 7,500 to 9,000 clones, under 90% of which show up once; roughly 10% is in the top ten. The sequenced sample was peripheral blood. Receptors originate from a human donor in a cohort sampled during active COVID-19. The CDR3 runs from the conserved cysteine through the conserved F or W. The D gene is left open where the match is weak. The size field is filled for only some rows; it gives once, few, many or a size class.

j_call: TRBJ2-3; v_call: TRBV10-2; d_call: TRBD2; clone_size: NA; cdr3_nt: TGCGCCAGCAGTGAGTTAGCGGGGGAGCTCACAGATACGCAGTATTTT; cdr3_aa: CASSELAGELTDTQYF
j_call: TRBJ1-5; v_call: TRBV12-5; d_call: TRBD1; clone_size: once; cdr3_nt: TGTGCTAGTGGTTCAGGACAGGGGCCGAGGGGCAATCAGCCCCAGCATTTT; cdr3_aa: CASGSGQGPRGNQPQHF
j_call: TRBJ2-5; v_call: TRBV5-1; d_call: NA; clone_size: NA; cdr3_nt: TGCGCCAGCGCCCTAGGTTCGTACCAAGAGACCCAGTACTTC; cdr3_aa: CASALGSYQETQYF
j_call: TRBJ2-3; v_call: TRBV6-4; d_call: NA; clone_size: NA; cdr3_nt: TGTGCCAGCAGTGACTCGGGGGGGCGGGATACGCAGTATTTT; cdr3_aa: CASSDSGGRDTQYF
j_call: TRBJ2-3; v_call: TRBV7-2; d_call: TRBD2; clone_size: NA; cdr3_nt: TGTGCCAGCAGCTTCCTAGCGGGGGCGAGCACAGATACGCAGTATTTT; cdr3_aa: CASSFLAGASTDTQYF
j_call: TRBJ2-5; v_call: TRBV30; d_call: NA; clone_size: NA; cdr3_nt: TGTGCCTGGAGTGTCCCGGGATCGGAGACCCAGTACTTC; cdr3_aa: CAWSVPGSETQYF
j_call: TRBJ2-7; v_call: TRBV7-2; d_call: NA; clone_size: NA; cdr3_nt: TGTGCCAGCAGCTTAAACCAGTGGCGGGGCCCCTACGAGCAGTACTTC; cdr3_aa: CASSLNQWRGPYEQYF
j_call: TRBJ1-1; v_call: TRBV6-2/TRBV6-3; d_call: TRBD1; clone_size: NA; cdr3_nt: TGTGCCAGCAGCCACCCGGGACAGGGGGTGGCTGAAGCTTTCTTT; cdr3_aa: CASSHPGQGVAEAFF
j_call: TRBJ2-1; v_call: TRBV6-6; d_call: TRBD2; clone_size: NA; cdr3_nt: TGTGCCAGCTCAAATAGCGGGACGGGAAATGAGCAGTTCTTC; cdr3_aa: CASSNSGTGNEQFF
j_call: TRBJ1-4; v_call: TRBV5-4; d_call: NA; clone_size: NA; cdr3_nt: TGTGCCAGCAGCGTCGGACAGCTTAATGAAAAACTGTTTTTT; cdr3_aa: CASSVGQLNEKLFF
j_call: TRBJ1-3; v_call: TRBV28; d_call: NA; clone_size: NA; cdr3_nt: TGTGCCAGCAGTTTGGAGGGAACTGGAAACACCATATATTTT; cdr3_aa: CASSLEGTGNTIYF
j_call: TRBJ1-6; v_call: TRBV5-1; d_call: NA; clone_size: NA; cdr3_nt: TGCGCCAGCAGCCCGGCGGGGCCAGGTGGGAAGCGTTCACCCCTCCACTTT; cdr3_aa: CASSPAGPGGKRSPLHF
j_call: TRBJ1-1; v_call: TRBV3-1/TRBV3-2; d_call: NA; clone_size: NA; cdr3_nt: TGTGCCAGCAGCCAAGATACCGGGAGAACTGAAGCTTTCTTT; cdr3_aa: CASSQDTGRTEAFF
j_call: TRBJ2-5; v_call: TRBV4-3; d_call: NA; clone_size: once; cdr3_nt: TGCGCCAGCAGCCGAACTTACGGGGAGACCCAGTACTTC; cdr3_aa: CASSRTYGETQYF
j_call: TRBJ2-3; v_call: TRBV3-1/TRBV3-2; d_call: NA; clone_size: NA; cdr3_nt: TGTGCCAGCAGCCAAGATTCGGCGGGGACCGTTTTT; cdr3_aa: CASSQDSAGTVF
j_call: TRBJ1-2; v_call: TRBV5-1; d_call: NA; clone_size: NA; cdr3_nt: TGCGCCAGCAGGTCGACCGCCGAGGATCGCTACACCTTC; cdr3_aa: CASRSTAEDRYTF
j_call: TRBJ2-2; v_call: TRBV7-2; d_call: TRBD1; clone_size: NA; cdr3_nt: TGTGCCAGCAGTCGGGGACAGGTCTCTCTAACCGGGGAGCTGTTTTTT; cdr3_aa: CASSRGQVSLTGELFF
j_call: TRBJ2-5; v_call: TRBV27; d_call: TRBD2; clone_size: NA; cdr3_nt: TGTGCCAGCAGTTCCGTACTAGCGGGGGGGCCGGAGACCCAGTACTTC; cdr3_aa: CASSSVLAGGPETQYF
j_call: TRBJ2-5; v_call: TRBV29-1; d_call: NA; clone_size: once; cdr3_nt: TGCAGCGCAGGCCCTGGGACTGGCCAAGAGACCCAGTACTTC; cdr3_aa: CSAGPGTGQETQYF
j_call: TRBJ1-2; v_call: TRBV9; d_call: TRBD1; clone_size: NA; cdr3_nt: TGTGCCAGCAGGGCTCGGGACAGGGGGCCCTATGGCTACACCTTC; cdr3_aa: CASRARDRGPYGYTF
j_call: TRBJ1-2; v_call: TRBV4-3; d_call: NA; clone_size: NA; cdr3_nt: TGCGCCAGCAGCCAAGTGAAGCCCTCGCGGGGTGACTATGGCTACACCTTC; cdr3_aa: CASSQVKPSRGDYGYTF
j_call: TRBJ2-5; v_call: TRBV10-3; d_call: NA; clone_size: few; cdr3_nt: TGTGCCATCAGTGACTTACTTCAGGGTACCCAAGAGACCCAGTACTTC; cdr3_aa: CAISDLLQGTQETQYF
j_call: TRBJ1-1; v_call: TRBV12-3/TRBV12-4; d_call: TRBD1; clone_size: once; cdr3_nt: TGTGCCAGCAGTTCCGGGACAGGGTGGTCTTTCTTT; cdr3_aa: CASSSGTGWSFF
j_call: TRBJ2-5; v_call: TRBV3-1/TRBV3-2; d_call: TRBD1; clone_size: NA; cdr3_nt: TGTGCCAGCAGCGCCCGGGACAGGGACCAAGAGACCCAGTACTTC; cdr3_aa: CASSARDRDQETQYF
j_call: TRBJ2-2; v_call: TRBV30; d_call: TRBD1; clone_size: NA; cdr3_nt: TGTGCCTGGAGAGTCAGGGACAGGGTCACCGGGGAGCTGTTTTTT; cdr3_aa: CAWRVRDRVTGELFF
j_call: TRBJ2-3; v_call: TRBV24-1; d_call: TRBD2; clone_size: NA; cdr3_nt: TGTGCCACCAGTGATTGGAGCGGGGGGACGTCAGATACGCAGTATTTT; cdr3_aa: CATSDWSGGTSDTQYF
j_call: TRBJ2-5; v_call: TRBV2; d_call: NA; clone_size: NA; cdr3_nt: TGTGCCAGCAATACAGGGGAGGAGAAGACCCAGTACTTC; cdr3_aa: CASNTGEEKTQYF
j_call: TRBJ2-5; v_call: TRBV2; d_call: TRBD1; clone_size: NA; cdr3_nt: TGTGCCAGCATCGGACAGGGCGCGACCCAGTACTTC; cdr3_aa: CASIGQGATQYF
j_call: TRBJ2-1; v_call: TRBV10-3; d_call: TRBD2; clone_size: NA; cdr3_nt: TGTGCCATCAGTGAGTCCGGGACTAGCGGGGGCTCCTACAATGAGCAGTTCTTC; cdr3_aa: CAISESGTSGGSYNEQFF
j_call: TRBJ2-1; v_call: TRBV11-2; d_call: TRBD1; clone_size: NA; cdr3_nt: TGTGCCAGCAGCTTACGACAGGGAACCTACAATGAGCAGTTCTTC; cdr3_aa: CASSLRQGTYNEQFF
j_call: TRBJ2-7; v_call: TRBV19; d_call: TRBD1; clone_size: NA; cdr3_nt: TGTGCCAGTAGTCTTAGGGGGCTCAGTGGGGAGCAGTACTTC; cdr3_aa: CASSLRGLSGEQYF
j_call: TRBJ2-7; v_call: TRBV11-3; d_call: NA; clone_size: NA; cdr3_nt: TGTGCCAGCAGCCGTCGACGGGACATGGGCCACGAGCAGTACTTC; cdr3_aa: CASSRRRDMGHEQYF
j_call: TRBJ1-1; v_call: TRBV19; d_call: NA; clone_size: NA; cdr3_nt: TGTGCCAGTAGTACGAGGGAGGGGAACACTGAAGCTTTCTTT; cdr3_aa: CASSTREGNTEAFF
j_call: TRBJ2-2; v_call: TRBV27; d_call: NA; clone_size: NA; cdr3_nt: TGTGCCAGCAGGCCAGGGGCGAACACCGGGGAGCTGTTTTTT; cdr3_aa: CASRPGANTGELFF
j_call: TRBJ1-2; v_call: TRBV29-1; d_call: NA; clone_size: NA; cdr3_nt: TGCAGCGCGGGACGGAGCTCTAACTATGGCTACACCTTC; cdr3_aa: CSAGRSSNYGYTF
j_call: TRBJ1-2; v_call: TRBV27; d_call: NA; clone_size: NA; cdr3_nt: TGTGCCAGCAGTTTATCGGCACAATCCTATGGCTACACCTTC; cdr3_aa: CASSLSAQSYGYTF
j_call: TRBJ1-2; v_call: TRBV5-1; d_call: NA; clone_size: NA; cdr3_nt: TGCGCCAGCAGCTTGGGTGACAGGAGGTTAGGTGGCTACACCTTC; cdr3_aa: CASSLGDRRLGGYTF
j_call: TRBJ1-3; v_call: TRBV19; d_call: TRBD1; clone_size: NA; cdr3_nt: TGTGCCAGTTCCCGGGACAGGCCGAGCTCTGGAAACACCATATATTTT; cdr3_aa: CASSRDRPSSGNTIYF
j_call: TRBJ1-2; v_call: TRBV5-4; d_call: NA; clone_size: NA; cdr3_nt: TGTGCCAGCAGCCGCGGCCTGGGGACTTACACCTTC; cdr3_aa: CASSRGLGTYTF
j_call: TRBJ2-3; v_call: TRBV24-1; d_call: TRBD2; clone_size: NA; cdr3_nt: TGTGCCACCAGCTCGGGAGGGGTGCGGGCAGATACGCAGTATTTT; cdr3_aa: CATSSGGVRADTQYF
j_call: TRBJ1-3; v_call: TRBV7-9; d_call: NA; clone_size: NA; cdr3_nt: TGTGCCAGCAGCTTCTGGGGGCCGGCGGGAAACACCATATATTTT; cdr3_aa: CASSFWGPAGNTIYF
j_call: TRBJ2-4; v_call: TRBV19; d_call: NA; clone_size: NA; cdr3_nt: TGTGCCAGTAGTACCGGGACACTAGCCAAAAACATTCAGTACTTC; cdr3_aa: CASSTGTLAKNIQYF
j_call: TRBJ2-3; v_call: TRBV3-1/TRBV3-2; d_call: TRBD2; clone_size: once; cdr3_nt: TGTGCCAGCAGGTGGAGCGGGGGGGCCACAGGGCTGTATTTT; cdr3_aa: CASRWSGGATGLYF
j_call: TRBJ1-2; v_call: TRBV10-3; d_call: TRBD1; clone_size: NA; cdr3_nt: TGTGCCATCGGAGGGACAGGGCTTGGGAGGAACTATGGCTACACCTTC; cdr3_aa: CAIGGTGLGRNYGYTF
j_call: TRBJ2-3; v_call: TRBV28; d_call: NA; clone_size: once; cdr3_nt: TGTGCCAGCACCCCCGAGGCCGCGTCTAGCACAGATACGCAGTATTTT; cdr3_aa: CASTPEAASSTDTQYF
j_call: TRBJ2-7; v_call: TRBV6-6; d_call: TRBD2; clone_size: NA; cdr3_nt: TGTGCCAGCAGTTTAGCGGGGGGGCCCTACGAGCAGTACTTC; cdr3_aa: CASSLAGGPYEQYF
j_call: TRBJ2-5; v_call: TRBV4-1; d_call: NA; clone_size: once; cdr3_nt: TGCGCCAGCAGCCAAGACAATGAGGGTGGGGAGACCCAGTACTTC; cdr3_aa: CASSQDNEGGETQYF
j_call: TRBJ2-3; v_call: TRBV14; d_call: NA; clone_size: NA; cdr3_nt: TGTGCCAGCAGACCAACCGCTAGCAAAGATACGCAGTATTTT; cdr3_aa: CASRPTASKDTQYF
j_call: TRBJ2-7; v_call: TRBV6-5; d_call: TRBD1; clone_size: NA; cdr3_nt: TGTGCCAGCAGCGGGAGACAGGGGAACTCCTACGAGCAGTACTTC; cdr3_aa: CASSGRQGNSYEQYF
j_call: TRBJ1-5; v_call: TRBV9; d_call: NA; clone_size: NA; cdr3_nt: TGTGCCAGCAGCGTCGGAGACAGGACTTATCACTCTAGCAATCAGCCCCAGCATTTT; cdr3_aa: CASSVGDRTYHSSNQPQHF
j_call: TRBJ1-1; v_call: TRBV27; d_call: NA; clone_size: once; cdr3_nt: TGTGCCAGCAGTTTATACCTAGGGGGTGTAGCTTTCTTT; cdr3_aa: CASSLYLGGVAFF
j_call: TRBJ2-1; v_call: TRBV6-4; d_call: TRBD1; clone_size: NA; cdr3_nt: TGTGCCAGCAGTGACCAGACAGGGGTGCTCAATGAGCAGTTCTTC; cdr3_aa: CASSDQTGVLNEQFF
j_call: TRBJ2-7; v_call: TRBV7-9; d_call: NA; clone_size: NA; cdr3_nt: TGTGCCAGCAGCTCCCGGGACAACTACGAGCAGTACTTC; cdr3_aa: CASSSRDNYEQYF
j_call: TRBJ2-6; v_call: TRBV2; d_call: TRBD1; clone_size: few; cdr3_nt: TGTGCCAGCGGTGATGGGACAGGGGGATCTGGGGCCAACGTCCTGACTTTC; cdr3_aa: CASGDGTGGSGANVLTF
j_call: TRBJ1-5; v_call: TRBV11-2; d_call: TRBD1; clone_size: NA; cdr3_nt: TGTGCCAGCAGCGGAGGGGGACAGTACAATCAGCCCCAGCATTTT; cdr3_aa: CASSGGGQYNQPQHF
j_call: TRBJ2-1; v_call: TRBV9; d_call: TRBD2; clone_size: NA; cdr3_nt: TGTGCCAGCAGCGAGGGCGGGGGGACTTACAATGAGCAGTTCTTC; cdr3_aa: CASSEGGGTYNEQFF